The present T cell receptor (beta chain) was sequenced within a study of T cells in tuberculosis. TCRdb's copy holds only in-frame clones and misses some; the assay was immunoSEQ multiplex PCR. This table has 20,000 to 25,000 clones, 97% appearing once. On average around 95,000 T cells per donor were immunosequenced. The CDR3 is 14 amino acids. CDR1 and CDR2 (germline): MNHNY, SVGAGI (reference sequence). Losses at the gene ends were 5 bases for V and 6 bases for J; bases not matched to a gene: 7. A note on this clone: The antigen remains unidentified.

Study-wide results and limits: Shorter CDR3-alpha in active tuberculosis partly drove smaller distances.

Sequenced material: PBMCs. This chain uses TRBV6-6 with TRBJ1-1, with 9 nucleotides matching TRBD1. This receptor was identified in a donor aged 10-29 years with latent tuberculosis or without tuberculosis infection. The CDR3 sequence is CASSRDRGSAEAFF. CDR3 bases: TGTGCCAGCAGTCGAGACAGGGGGAGCGCTGAAGCTTTCTTT.